The 22 T cell receptor beta chains reported below all come from one sample, sequenced in a study of cytomegalovirus exposure and HLA in healthy donors. The data were produced by immunoSEQ multiplex PCR, yet TCRdb's version contains in-frame clones alone and is incomplete. Among some 120,000 clones listed, roughly nine tenths were seen once. The sample comprised PBMCs. Every receptor here comes from a young man in good health and CMV-seronegative.

The chain recombines TRBV27 with TRBJ1-1, with 7 bases fitting TRBD1. This CDR3 comprises 13 residues. The V segment lost 8 bases and the J segment 4 bases; nucleotides outside the gene matches: 7. Germline values: CDR1 MNHEY, CDR2 SMNVEV (reference sequence). CDR3 loop: CASGIDRVTEAFF. Written as DNA, the CDR3 is TGTGCCAGCGGTATCGACAGGGTCACTGAAGCTTTCTTT.

Turning to this clone: The sample contains more than one DNA sequence encoding this CDR3. V is TRBV9 and J is TRBJ2-3; D might be TRBD2 (6 bases). CDR1 SGDLS and CDR2 YYNGEE come from the germline V gene. The CDR3 has 16 residues. The germline V and J ends were trimmed by 8 bases and 2 bases, with 21 bases remaining between them. CDR3 DNA: TGTGCCAGTAGTCGTGGAGGGAGAGCCCCCACAGATACGCAGTATTTT. This sequence encodes CASSRGGRAPTDTQYF. The variable domain in full, with the rest retrieved from reference TRBV9 and TRBJ2-3, is DSGVTQTPKHLITATGQRVTLRCSPRSGDLSVYWYQQSLDQGLQFLIQYYNGEERAKGNILERFSAQQFPDLHSELNLSSLELGDSALYFCASSRGGRAPTDTQYFGPGTRLTVL.

This clone has just one count. The CDR3 sequence: CASSGGAGADTQYF. CDR3 bases: TGTGCCAGCAGTGGGGGGGCTGGGGCAGATACGCAGTATTTT. V and J are TRBV9 and TRBJ2-3; a possible D gene is TRBD2 (7 bases). V lost 5 bases, J lost 4 bases, and 14 bases lay in between. The CDR3 totals 14 residues. Germline assignment: CDR1 SGDLS and CDR2 YYNGEE.

The gene calls are TRBV6-5 and TRBJ1-1, with D unresolved. The germline CDR1 and CDR2 sequences are MNHEY and SVGAGI. The CDR3 runs 14 residues. The V end was cut by 4 bases, the J end by 1 base, with 10 bases between. Here the CDR3 reads CASSLRATNTEAFF. In DNA form, the CDR3 reads TGTGCCAGCAGTTTGAGGGCCACGAACACTGAAGCTTTCTTT.

The J gene is TRBJ2-3, the V gene TRBV7-9; no clear D. The V gene's germline CDR1 is SEHNR and CDR2 FQNEAQ (reference sequence). This CDR3 comprises 14 residues. V lost 5 bases and J 0 bases, leaving 9 bases between the germline ends. The CDR3 protein is CASSPMTSTDTQYF. DNA of the CDR3: TGTGCCAGCAGCCCGATGACAAGCACAGATACGCAGTATTTT.

The genes are TRBV6-1 and TRBJ1-5; a weak D match, TRBD1 (5 bases). V was cut by 4 bases and J by 1 base, with 17 bases left in between. The CDR3 totals 17 residues. Germline lookup yields CDR1 MNHNS and CDR2 SASEGT. The CDR3 nucleotides read TGTGCCAGCAGTGCAGGGCGGGGGATATGGAGCAATCAGCCCCAGCATTTT. Encoded protein: CASSAGRGIWSNQPQHF.

The chain employs TRBV27 and TRBJ1-6, with D possibly matching TRBD1 (6 bases). This CDR3 has 17 residues. Germline CDR1 reads MNHEY; CDR2 reads SMNVEV (reference sequence). Trimming cost V 2 bases and J 3 bases, with 14 bases left between them. CDR3 in amino acids: CASSLRNNRVYNSPLHF. The CDR3 nucleotides are TGTGCCAGCAGTTTACGAAATAACAGGGTCTATAATTCACCCCTCCACTTT.

CDR3 protein: CASSERPQGSYEQYF. DNA for the CDR3: TGTGCCAGCAGTGAACGGCCACAGGGGTCCTACGAGCAGTACTTC. The chain recombines TRBV6-1 with TRBJ2-7, with 7 positions matching TRBD1. Per germline, CDR1 MNHNS and CDR2 SASEGT. CDR3 length: 15 amino acids. V lost 2 bases to trimming and J lost 1 base; unmatched junction nucleotides: 5.

The chain combines TRBV15 with TRBJ2-3; D might be TRBD2 (6 bases). CDR1 and CDR2 (germline): LNHNV, YYDKDF (reference sequence). The CDR3 loop spans 14 amino acids. V lost 2 bases to trimming and J lost 4 bases, with 10 bases between them. CDR3 coding DNA: TGTGCCACCAGCAGACTAGCGTCTCCAGATACGCAGTATTTT. Translated, it gives CATSRLASPDTQYF.

The chain links TRBV7-6 to TRBJ2-1, with 7 bases aligning to TRBD1. The V gene's germline CDR1 is SGHVS and CDR2 FNYEAQ. J lost 5 bases, V lost 1 base, and 8 bases had no gene match. There are 16 residues in the CDR3. CDR3 in amino acids: CASSLVPWTGHNEQFF. CDR3 in DNA: TGTGCCAGCAGCTTAGTGCCTTGGACAGGACACAATGAGCAGTTCTTC. The whole variable domain, remainder taken from reference TRBV7-6 and TRBJ2-1, is GAGVSQSPRYKVTKRGQDVALRCDPISGHVSLYWYRQALGQGPEFLTYFNYEAQQDKSGLPNDRFSAERPEGSISTLTIQRTEQRDSAMYRCASSLVPWTGHNEQFFGPGTRLTVL.

V gene TRBV11-2 combines with J gene TRBJ1-1; the D is unclear. The CDR3 length is 15 residues. The V end was cut by 5 bases, the J end by 1 base, with 14 bases between. Germline V gene data show CDR1 as SGHAT and CDR2 as FQNNGV. The CDR3 loop is CASSPRLGRNTEAFF. For the CDR3, the DNA is TGTGCCAGCAGCCCAAGGCTCGGGAGGAACACTGAAGCTTTCTTT. Filled out from reference TRBV11-2 and TRBJ1-1, the complete variable domain reads EAGVAQSPRYKIIEKRQSVAFWCNPISGHATLYWYQQILGQGPKLLIQFQNNGVVDDSQLPKDRFSAERLKGVDSTLKIQPAKLEDSAVYLCASSPRLGRNTEAFFGQGTRLTVV.

The chain combines TRBV7-6 with TRBJ2-5, with TRBD2 as a possible D gene (6 bases). CDR3 length equals 15 residues. The germline V gene has CDR1 SGHVS and CDR2 FNYEAQ. The ends were cut back, 1 base at V and 5 bases at J, with 14 bases in the middle. Here the CDR3 DNA reads TGTGCCAGCAGCTTAGGATTGACGGCGGGGGAGACCCAGTACTTC. Residues: CASSLGLTAGETQYF.

V is TRBV9 and J is TRBJ1-2, with 10 bases aligning to TRBD1. Trimming cost V 3 bases and J 4 bases; bases outside gene matches: 12. Germline assignment: CDR1 SGDLS and CDR2 YYNGEE. The CDR3 contains 17 residues. The CDR3 here is CASSGPLRQGASYGYTF. The CDR3 DNA reads as TGTGCCAGCAGCGGACCCCTTAGACAGGGGGCGAGCTATGGCTACACCTTC.

The chain uses TRBV27 and TRBJ1-5; no definite D call. Trimming took off 3 bases at V and 3 bases at J, with 15 bases between the two ends. Germline loops: CDR1 MNHEY, CDR2 SMNVEV (reference sequence). This CDR3 comprises 16 residues. The CDR3 loop is CASSLSGGDNNQPQHF. Here the CDR3 DNA reads TGTGCCAGCAGTTTGTCAGGAGGTGATAACAATCAGCCCCAGCATTTT.

The genes are TRBV13 and TRBJ2-1; perhaps TRBD1 as D (5 bases). Germline lookup yields CDR1 PRHDT and CDR2 FYEKMQ (reference sequence). The CDR3 has 13 residues. With 5 bases removed from V and 4 bases from J, the gap between germline ends came to 9 bases. DNA for the CDR3: TGTGCCAGCAGCCCAGACAGATACAATGAGCAGTTCTTC. Protein: CASSPDRYNEQFF.

The chain links TRBV28 to TRBJ2-7; perhaps TRBD1 as D (5 bases). The germline V and J ends were trimmed by 5 bases and 3 bases, with 17 bases remaining between them. CDR1 and CDR2 (germline): MDHEN, SYDVKM. This CDR3 contains 15 residues. CDR3 protein: CASSLPRRQGYEQYF. CDR3 bases: TGTGCCAGCAGTCTCCCTCGTAGGCAGGGCTACGAGCAGTACTTC.

The genes are TRBV7-9 and TRBJ2-2, with D hard to call. CDR1 is SEHNR and CDR2 is FQNEAQ in the germline V gene (reference sequence). The CDR3 spans 15 residues. V was cut by 1 base and J by 3 bases, with 9 bases left in between. CDR3 sequence (DNA): TGTGCCAGCAGCTTAGTGCCACACCACACCGGGGAGCTGTTTTTT. It codes for CASSLVPHHTGELFF.

In this sample, this clone turned up a few times. The J gene is TRBJ1-2, the V gene TRBV18; a weak D match, TRBD1 (6 bases). CDR3 length: 13 residues. In germline, CDR1 is KGHSH, CDR2 LQKENI. V lost 2 bases, J lost 8 bases, and 12 bases lay in between. This CDR3 reads CASSPNRDEGYTF. In DNA, the CDR3 is TGTGCCAGCTCACCAAACAGGGACGAAGGCTACACCTTC.

This clone was detected a few times. This CDR3 reads CASSFVLGGEQYF. The CDR3 DNA reads TGTGCCAGCAGCTTCGTACTAGGAGGCGAGCAGTACTTC. The J gene is TRBJ2-7, the V gene TRBV7-9; D is perhaps TRBD2 (5 bases). Germline CDR1 SEHNR, CDR2 FQNEAQ (reference sequence). V lost 3 bases, J lost 6 bases, and 12 bases lay in between. CDR3 length equals 13 residues.

The rearrangement uses TRBV4-3 and TRBJ2-7; no clear D. Trimming shortened V by 0 bases and J by 1 base, and 7 bases separated the two germline ends. Germline V gene lookup returns CDR1 LGHNA and CDR2 YSLEER. There are 14 residues in the CDR3. CDR3 in amino acids: CASSQEAISYEQYF. In DNA form, the CDR3 reads TGCGCCAGCAGCCAAGAGGCCATTTCCTACGAGCAGTACTTC.

The rearrangement joins TRBV18 to TRBJ1-1, with D tentatively TRBD1 (6 bases). Germline assignment: CDR1 KGHSH and CDR2 LQKENI. Between the trimmed V and J ends, which lost 10 bases and 3 bases, there was a span of 21 bases. The CDR3 extends over 15 amino acids. CDR3 residues: CATHSRQGTHTEAFF. The CDR3 coding sequence is TGTGCCACACACAGCCGGCAGGGGACGCACACTGAAGCTTTCTTT.

The J gene is TRBJ2-1, the V gene TRBV7-6, with D perhaps TRBD1 (6 bases). This CDR3 has 15 residues. In germline, CDR1 is SGHVS, CDR2 FNYEAQ. Trimming stripped 3 bases from V and 9 bases from J, with 18 bases between. The CDR3 reads CASSLRQQGPSEQFF. The CDR3 coding sequence is TGTGCCAGCAGCTTGCGACAACAGGGACCCTCTGAGCAGTTCTTC.